Below, one TCR beta chain is given with its context. Its antigen is unidentified. This record comes from a study of cytomegalovirus exposure and HLA in healthy donors. Study results and limitations: A later analysis showed HLA-associated TCR beta chains outstripping equally common others in clonal expansion. The number of N-insertions in an Asian-associated ancestry cluster was reportedly below the approximately 700-donor mean in a later analysis. Highest at DRB1 and lowest at HLA-C, TCR association rates differed among HLA loci in a later analysis.

The CDR3 spans 15 residues. The V end was cut by 2 bases, the J end by 1 base, with 11 bases between. The germline CDR1 and CDR2 sequences are LNHDA and SQIVND (reference sequence). With 60 Vbeta and 13 Jbeta primers, the PCR was carried out. The repertoire was sequenced with immunoSEQ multiplex PCR; TCRdb's copy has only in-frame clones and lacks some. The sample lists about 130,000 clones; about 85% were seen once. The chain joins TRBV19 to TRBJ1-1; TRBD1 might be the D (5 bases). The material sequenced was PBMCs. This sequence was found in a boy aged 10-17 years in good health and CMV-seronegative. The CDR3 DNA sequence: TGTGCCAGTAGTATACCCAGGGTGGGGAACACTGAAGCTTTCTTT. Its translation: CASSIPRVGNTEAFF.